These T cell receptor beta chains were read from a single sample in a study of blood T cell repertoires in COVID-19. Some clones are missing from TCRdb's copy, which holds only in-frame ones; the method was immunoSEQ multiplex PCR. The table records about 200,000 clones, about nine tenths of them present only once. Source material: peripheral blood. The source of these receptors is a man between 18 and 35 years old with active or convalescent COVID-19. Each CDR3 is given with its conserved first and last residue. The D gene is left open where the match is weak. Size tells how often a clone was seen (once, few, many) or the class of an expanded clone, and some rows leave it out.

clone_size j_call d_call v_call cdr3_aa cdr3_nt
once TRBJ1-2 TRBD1 TRBV11-3 CASSLTTGVGYTF TGTGCCAGCAGCCTTACTACAGGGGTCGGCTACACCTTC
- TRBJ1-5 - TRBV5-1 CASSFGENQPQHF TGCGCCAGCAGCTTCGGGGAAAATCAGCCCCAGCATTTT
- TRBJ1-1 TRBD1 TRBV7-6 CASSPGGPNTEAFF TGTGCCAGCAGCCCAGGGGGGCCGAACACTGAAGCTTTCTTT
- TRBJ2-3 TRBD1 TRBV9 CASSSQGATDTQYF TGTGCCAGCAGCTCACAGGGGGCTACAGATACGCAGTATTTT
- TRBJ1-4 TRBD1 TRBV12-3/TRBV12-4 CASRRTGEEKLFF TGTGCCAGCAGACGGACAGGGGAAGAAAAACTGTTTTTT
few TRBJ2-7 TRBD1 TRBV5-1 CASKLTGAEQYF TGCGCCAGCAAATTGACAGGGGCCGAGCAGTACTTC
few TRBJ2-2 TRBD1 TRBV10-3 CAISSGGNTGELFF TGTGCCATCAGTTCAGGGGGCAACACCGGGGAGCTGTTTTTT
- TRBJ1-4 - TRBV30 CAWRAGRGLEKLFF TGTGCCTGGAGAGCGGGAAGAGGATTAGAAAAACTGTTTTTT
- TRBJ2-7 TRBD2 TRBV27 CASSSSSGGAVYEQYF TGTGCCAGCAGTTCCAGTAGCGGGGGGGCCGTTTACGAGCAGTACTTC
- TRBJ2-1 TRBD1 TRBV7-3 CASSLTGIRDEQFF TGTGCCAGCAGCCTGACAGGGATTCGGGATGAGCAGTTCTTC
- TRBJ2-3 - TRBV10-3 CAISGGGGTDTQYF TGTGCCATCAGTGGAGGCGGCGGAACAGATACGCAGTATTTT
- TRBJ2-6 - TRBV7-9 CASSSRVGGANVLTF TGTGCCAGCAGCTCCAGGGTCGGTGGGGCCAACGTCCTGACTTTC
once TRBJ2-1 TRBD2 TRBV6-6 CASSYTSGGDEQFF TGTGCCAGCAGTTATACTAGCGGGGGTGATGAGCAGTTCTTC
- TRBJ1-2 - TRBV7-8 CASSLDVRSHYGYTF TGTGCCAGCAGCTTAGATGTTCGCAGTCACTATGGCTACACCTTC
- TRBJ2-5 - TRBV7-2 CASSPTRQQETQYF TGTGCCAGCAGCCCGACTAGACAACAAGAGACCCAGTACTTC
few TRBJ1-2 TRBD1 TRBV5-1 CASSSTGTGGAVTF TGCGCCAGCAGCTCCACCGGGACAGGGGGCGCGGTCACCTTC
- TRBJ1-1 - TRBV30 CAWSRSNTEAFF TGTGCCTGGAGTCGGTCGAACACTGAAGCTTTCTTT
- TRBJ2-3 TRBD2 TRBV7-6 CASSLGSRGTSSTDTQYF TGTGCCAGCAGCTTAGGATCTCGTGGGACTAGCAGCACAGATACGCAGTATTTT
- TRBJ1-5 TRBD1 TRBV30 CAGGTGNQPQHF TGTGCCGGGGGGACAGGGAATCAGCCCCAGCATTTT
- TRBJ2-7 TRBD2 TRBV7-8 CASSLKRGASGIRKGAEQYF TGTGCCAGCAGCTTAAAGCGTGGGGCTAGCGGGATACGTAAGGGAGCCGAGCAGTACTTC
once TRBJ2-5 - TRBV18 CASSNWRGGEGETQYF TGTGCCAGCTCCAACTGGAGGGGAGGTGAGGGAGAGACCCAGTACTTC
- TRBJ2-3 TRBD1 TRBV12-3/TRBV12-4 CAQGQVTDTQYF TGTGCCCAAGGACAGGTCACAGATACGCAGTATTTT
- TRBJ1-2 - TRBV6-1 CASSEVTGSSYTF TGTGCCAGCAGTGAAGTCACAGGGAGTAGCTACACCTTC
- TRBJ1-1 - TRBV19 CASTSGVMNTEAFF TGTGCCAGTACATCAGGGGTAATGAACACTGAAGCTTTCTTT
- TRBJ1-2 TRBD1 TRBV7-6 CASSLGGSLRLYGYTF TGTGCCAGCAGCCTAGGGGGCAGCCTAAGACTCTATGGCTACACCTTC
- TRBJ2-1 - TRBV12-3/TRBV12-4 CASSPGSNNEQFF TGTGCCAGCAGTCCCGGGAGTAACAATGAGCAGTTCTTC
- TRBJ2-1 TRBD2 TRBV7-8 CASSLPGLAGLKFF TGTGCCAGCAGCTTACCAGGACTAGCGGGACTCAAGTTCTTC
- TRBJ2-1 TRBD2 TRBV28 CASNLGGSQRKQFF TGTGCCAGCAACTTGGGGGGGTCTCAAAGGAAGCAGTTCTTC
- TRBJ2-5 TRBD1 TRBV19 CANIRQGQETQYF TGTGCCAACATACGACAGGGGCAAGAGACCCAGTACTTC
few TRBJ1-2 TRBD1 TRBV5-8 CASSSPPGGSDYGYTF TGTGCCAGCAGCTCGCCACCAGGGGGATCCGACTATGGCTACACCTTC
- TRBJ1-2 TRBD1 TRBV19 CASRDPGQGAGGYTF TGTGCCAGTAGAGACCCGGGACAGGGGGCCGGTGGCTACACCTTC
- TRBJ1-4 - TRBV3-1/TRBV3-2 CASSVQQALSEKLFF TGTGCCAGCAGCGTACAACAGGCGCTGAGTGAAAAACTGTTTTTT
- TRBJ2-3 - TRBV11-3 CASSSGTPTDTQYF TGTGCCAGCAGCTCGGGAACACCCACAGATACGCAGTATTTT
- TRBJ1-5 TRBD1 TRBV19 CASSGQGMNQPQHF TGTGCCAGTAGTGGACAGGGGATGAATCAGCCCCAGCATTTT
- TRBJ2-1 - TRBV23-1 CASSQLFWEYYNEQFF TGCGCCAGCAGTCAACTTTTCTGGGAGTACTACAATGAGCAGTTCTTC
- TRBJ2-6 TRBD1 TRBV6-5 CASNKGASGANVLTF TGTGCCAGCAACAAGGGGGCATCTGGGGCCAACGTCCTGACTTTC
- TRBJ2-2 - TRBV5-1 CASSSGAYTGELFF TGCGCCAGCAGCTCAGGGGCGTACACCGGGGAGCTGTTTTTT
few TRBJ1-2 TRBD1 TRBV30 CAWNPGRGNYGYTF TGTGCCTGGAACCCTGGCAGGGGGAACTATGGCTACACCTTC
few TRBJ2-1 TRBD2 TRBV14 CASSLLTSGRGEQFF TGTGCCAGCAGCCTCCTTACTAGCGGGAGGGGTGAGCAGTTCTTC
- TRBJ1-5 - TRBV19 CASSAGSNQPQHF TGTGCCAGTAGTGCAGGGAGCAATCAGCCCCAGCATTTT
- TRBJ1-2 - TRBV4-1 CASSQVVANYGYTF TGCGCCAGCAGCCAAGTAGTAGCTAACTATGGCTACACCTTC
- TRBJ1-5 TRBD1 TRBV19 CASSTTMGQEGYHF TGTGCCAGTAGTACGACAATGGGACAGGAGGGCTACCATTTT
few TRBJ1-2 TRBD1 TRBV4-2 CASSQEGTEINYGYTF TGTGCCAGCAGCCAAGAAGGGACAGAGATTAACTATGGCTACACCTTC
- TRBJ1-2 TRBD1 TRBV5-1 CASSPLGGQSDYGYTF TGCGCCAGCAGCCCACTGGGGGGACAGTCCGACTATGGCTACACCTTC
- TRBJ2-7 TRBD1 TRBV6-5 CASSQRTGSYEQYF TGTGCCAGCAGCCAGAGGACAGGGTCCTACGAGCAGTACTTC
- TRBJ1-1 - TRBV3-1/TRBV3-2 CASSQDPGNTEAFF TGTGCCAGCAGCCAAGATCCGGGGAACACTGAAGCTTTCTTT
- TRBJ1-2 TRBD1 TRBV3-1/TRBV3-2 CASSWGGQGDYGYTF TGTGCCAGTTCATGGGGAGGACAGGGGGACTATGGCTACACCTTC
once TRBJ2-3 - TRBV14 CASSQDPSISTDTQYF TGTGCCAGCAGCCAAGATCCTAGCATTAGCACAGATACGCAGTATTTT
few TRBJ1-1 - TRBV19 CASSIGGGTLTEAFF TGTGCCAGTAGTATAGGTGGAGGAACTCTCACTGAAGCTTTCTTT
once TRBJ1-2 - TRBV12-3/TRBV12-4 CASSLGGGYTF TGTGCCAGCAGTTTAGGGGGCGGCTACACCTTC
- TRBJ2-7 - TRBV2 CASSEVTPGHEQYF TGTGCCAGCAGTGAAGTCACACCGGGTCACGAGCAGTACTTC
- TRBJ2-1 TRBD1 TRBV5-6 CASSWGTDLQFF TGTGCCAGCAGTTGGGGGACAGACCTACAGTTCTTC
once TRBJ1-1 - TRBV2 CASSAFVASNTEAFF TGTGCCAGCAGTGCCTTCGTGGCCTCGAACACTGAAGCTTTCTTT